Shown below are 19 T cell receptor beta chains from a single sample sequenced in a study of OX40 agonist ivuxolimab in advanced cancers. Libraries were prepared by immunoSEQ multiplex PCR; TCRdb keeps only in-frame clonotypes and omits some of them. Of about 86,000 clones listed, 75% to 95% are singletons. The source material was CD4+ or CD8+ T cells sorted from blood, sampled in a trial of the OX40 agonist ivuxolimab. These receptors were taken from an adult with an advanced solid tumor such as melanoma, head and neck, liver or kidney cancer.

The chain couples TRBV10-3 to TRBJ1-3; no clear D. The CDR3 runs 12 residues. Trimming cost V 11 bases and J 0 bases, with 8 bases left between them. Germline V gene lookup returns CDR1 ENHRY and CDR2 SYGVKD. CDR3: CAVSPSGNTIYF. Written as DNA, the CDR3 is TGTGCCGTTTCCCCCTCTGGAAACACCATATATTTT.

About this clone itself: The junction and the germline gene differ at one end; a read error may be behind it. This chain joins TRBV6-6 and TRBJ2-7, with a tentative D call TRBD1 (6 bases). Germline CDR1 and CDR2: MNHNY and SVGAGI (reference sequence). This CDR3 contains 16 residues. CDR3: CASRYSRDTASYEQYF. The CDR3 DNA sequence: TGTGCCAGCAGATACTCCCGGGACACCGCATCCTACGAGCAGTACTTC.

This rearrangement joins TRBV9 to TRBJ1-2, with 8 positions matching TRBD1. CDR1 SGDLS and CDR2 YYNGEE come from the germline V gene. This CDR3 has 13 residues. V trimming: 3 bases; J trimming: 4 bases; junction bases outside the gene matches: 2. CDR3 in DNA: TGTGCCAGCAGCGGACAGGGGCGCTATGGCTACACCTTC. Its translation is CASSGQGRYGYTF. The variable domain in full, completed from reference TRBV9 and TRBJ1-2, reads DSGVTQTPKHLITATGQRVTLRCSPRSGDLSVYWYQQSLDQGLQFLIQYYNGEERAKGNILERFSAQQFPDLHSELNLSSLELGDSALYFCASSGQGRYGYTFGSGTRLTVV.

The chain links TRBV6-5 to TRBJ1-2, with D perhaps TRBD1 (6 bases). Trimming left V 7 bases short and J 4 bases short, with 19 bases between. This CDR3 contains 15 residues. Germline V gives CDR1 MNHEY, CDR2 SVGAGI. The CDR3 sequence is CASTVVQGEVYGYTF. The DNA of the CDR3 is TGTGCCAGCACCGTCGTACAGGGTGAGGTCTATGGCTACACCTTC.

The chain links TRBV11-2 to TRBJ1-2; 7 nucleotides align to TRBD1. V dropped 3 bases and J dropped 6; count of bases not matched to a gene: 7. The germline CDR1 and CDR2 sequences are SGHAT and FQNNGV. There are 14 residues in the CDR3. This CDR3 reads CASSFPDRVNGYTF. As DNA, the CDR3 is TGTGCCAGCAGCTTCCCCGACAGGGTGAATGGCTACACCTTC.

The chain has TRBV7-8 and TRBJ2-3; the match to TRBD2 covers 8 bases. The V segment lost 5 bases and the J segment 8 bases; nucleotides outside the gene matches: 15. There are 16 residues in the CDR3. Germline V gene lookup returns CDR1 SGHVS and CDR2 FQNEAQ. CDR3 sequence: CASSLNAFREGGTQYF. The CDR3 DNA sequence: TGTGCCAGCAGCCTCAACGCCTTCCGGGAGGGGGGTACGCAGTATTTT.

CDR3 amino acids: CASSRLAGGQETQYF. CDR3 in DNA: TGTGCCAGCAGTCGACTAGCGGGAGGGCAAGAGACCCAGTACTTC. V gene TRBV28 combines with J gene TRBJ2-5, with TRBD2 identical over 14 bases. The CDR3 consists of 15 residues. J lost 2 bases, V lost 5 bases, and 1 base had no gene match. Germline CDR1 MDHEN, CDR2 SYDVKM.

The rearrangement joins TRBV4-1 to TRBJ2-7; D call uncertain. In germline, CDR1 is MGHRA, CDR2 YSYEKL. V lost 0 bases, J lost 0 bases, and 3 bases lay in between. The CDR3 contains 13 residues. CDR3 sequence reads: CASSQDRSYEQYF. The CDR3, as DNA: TGCGCCAGCAGCCAAGACCGCTCCTACGAGCAGTACTTC.

The chain uses TRBV4-1 and TRBJ2-5, with D perhaps TRBD1 (6 bases). Judging by the DNA end, TRBJ2-7 fits better; the J call may be wrong. This CDR3 has 14 residues. Germline CDR1 and CDR2: MGHRA and YSYEKL. The CDR3 DNA reads TGCGCCAGCAGCCAAGCACAGGGTGCGGGCGAGCAGTACTTC. Translating gives CASSQAQGAGEQYF.

V usage is TRBV30 and J usage is TRBJ2-2; D not certain. V was shortened by 0 bases and J by 3 bases, with 2 bases between the two germline ends. The germline gives CDR1 GTSNPN, CDR2 SVGIG (reference sequence). CDR3 length: 12 amino acids. The CDR3 bases are TGTGCCTGGAGTGTATACACCGGGGAGCTGTTTTTT. Its protein product is CAWSVYTGELFF.

This chain uses TRBV9 with TRBJ1-3, with a weak D call TRBD1 (5 bases). Germline loops: CDR1 SGDLS, CDR2 YYNGEE. This CDR3 contains 16 residues. The ends were cut back, 0 bases at V and 3 bases at J, with 13 bases in the middle. The DNA of the CDR3 is TGTGCCAGCAGCGTAGGGGAAGGGGTTGGTGGAAACACCATATATTTT. Protein: CASSVGEGVGGNTIYF. Using reference TRBV9 and TRBJ1-3 for the parts outside the CDR3, the full variable domain is DSGVTQTPKHLITATGQRVTLRCSPRSGDLSVYWYQQSLDQGLQFLIQYYNGEERAKGNILERFSAQQFPDLHSELNLSSLELGDSALYFCASSVGEGVGGNTIYFGEGSWLTVV.

J is TRBJ2-2 and V is TRBV30, with D unresolved. The CDR3 length is 13 residues. Trimming stripped 3 bases from V and 4 bases from J, with 9 bases between. Germline loops: CDR1 GTSNPN, CDR2 SVGIG (reference sequence). The CDR3 DNA reads as TGTGCCTGGAGGCCCACTTTCACCGGGGAGCTGTTTTTT. Its translation is CAWRPTFTGELFF.

CDR3 in amino acids: CASSLLPTGNTEAFF. The CDR3 nucleotides are TGTGCCAGCAGCTTACTACCGACGGGGAACACTGAAGCTTTCTTT. The chain is built from TRBV11-3 and TRBJ1-1; D unresolved. This CDR3 spans 15 amino acids. CDR1 and CDR2 from the germline V gene are SGHNT and YENEEA. V was clipped by 2 bases and J by 1 base, with 11 bases between them.

The chain joins TRBV4-1 to TRBJ2-3, with 13 bases identical to TRBD2. The CDR3 consists of 18 residues. V lost 1 base to trimming and J lost 0 bases; unmatched junction nucleotides: 4. CDR1 is MGHRA and CDR2 is YSYEKL in the germline V gene. The CDR3 reads CASSQATSGRTSTDTQYF. The CDR3 nucleotides read TGCGCCAGCAGCCAAGCGACTAGCGGGAGGACGAGCACAGATACGCAGTATTTT.

The gene calls are TRBV29-1 and TRBJ1-1; TRBD1 agrees at 7 bases. CDR3 size: 13 residues. Germline V CDR1 and CDR2: SQVTM, ANQGSEA. V lost 5 bases to trimming and J lost 1 base; unmatched junction nucleotides: 4. CDR3 residues: CSVTGTANTEAFF. The CDR3 bases are TGCAGCGTTACCGGGACAGCGAACACTGAAGCTTTCTTT. The full variable domain, rest sourced from reference TRBV29-1 and TRBJ1-1, is SAVISQKPSRDICQRGTSLTIQCQVDSQVTMMFWYRQQPGQSLTLIATANQGSEATYESGFVIDKFPISRPNLTFSTLTVSNMSPEDSSIYLCSVTGTANTEAFFGQGTRLTVV.

This chain joins TRBV30 and TRBJ2-1; 12 bases align to TRBD2. With V trimmed by 2 bases and J by 10 bases, 3 bases remained unmatched. The V gene's germline CDR1 is GTSNPN and CDR2 SVGIG (reference sequence). This CDR3 contains 13 residues. This chain's CDR3 is CAWSLLAGGEQFF. CDR3 nucleotides: TGTGCCTGGAGTTTACTAGCGGGAGGCGAGCAGTTCTTC.

The rearrangement uses TRBV6-1 and TRBJ2-1, with 9 positions matching TRBD1. Looked up from germline, CDR1 is MNHNS and CDR2 is SASEGT. CDR3 length: 15 amino acids. Trimming at V came to 4 bases and at J to 0 bases, leaving 1 base not matched to a gene. The CDR3 protein is CASSVQGASYNEQFF. In DNA form, the CDR3 reads TGTGCCAGCAGTGTACAGGGGGCCTCCTACAATGAGCAGTTCTTC.

CDR3 residues: CASNLGLATYNEQFF. Here the CDR3 DNA reads TGTGCCAGCAACCTGGGACTAGCGACCTACAATGAGCAGTTCTTC. The V and J genes are TRBV28 and TRBJ2-1; 10 bases map to TRBD2. The V and J ends lost 7 bases and 2 bases, in that order; junction bases with no gene match: 5. The V gene's germline CDR1 is MDHEN and CDR2 SYDVKM. CDR3 size: 15 residues.

V is TRBV19 and J is TRBJ1-5; TRBD1 aligns across 7 bases. Germline CDR1 and CDR2: LNHDA and SQIVND (reference sequence). CDR3 length equals 17 residues. The V gene end was trimmed by 3 bases and the J gene end by 0 bases; junction bases not matched to a gene: 8. CDR3 residues: CASSIAQGGSSNQPQHF. CDR3 coding DNA: TGTGCCAGTAGTATCGCGCAGGGGGGAAGTAGCAATCAGCCCCAGCATTTT.